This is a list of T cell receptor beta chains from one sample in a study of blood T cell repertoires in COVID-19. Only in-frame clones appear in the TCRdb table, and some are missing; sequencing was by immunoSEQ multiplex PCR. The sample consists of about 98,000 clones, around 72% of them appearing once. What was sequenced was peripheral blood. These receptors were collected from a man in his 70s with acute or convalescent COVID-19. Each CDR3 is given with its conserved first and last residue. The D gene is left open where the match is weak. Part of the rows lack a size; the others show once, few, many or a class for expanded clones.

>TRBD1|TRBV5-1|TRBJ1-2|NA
CASSLGQGSYGYTF
TGCGCCAGCAGCTTGGGACAGGGGAGCTATGGCTACACCTTC
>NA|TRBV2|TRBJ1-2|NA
CASIPGGIYGYTF
TGTGCCAGCATCCCAGGTGGAATCTATGGCTACACCTTC
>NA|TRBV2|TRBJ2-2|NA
CASSGLAVTGELFF
TGTGCCAGCAGTGGGTTAGCGGTCACCGGGGAGCTGTTTTTT
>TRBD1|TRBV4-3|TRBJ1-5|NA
CASSPGTGNQPQHF
TGCGCCAGCAGCCCCGGGACAGGCAATCAGCCCCAGCATTTT
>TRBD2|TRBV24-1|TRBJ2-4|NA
CATSDSRAGFKNIQYF
TGTGCCACCAGTGATTCCAGAGCGGGGTTCAAAAACATTCAGTACTTC
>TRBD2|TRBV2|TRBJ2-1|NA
CASTRSGLAGVWNEQFF
TGTGCCAGCACTCGGAGCGGACTAGCGGGAGTGTGGAATGAGCAGTTCTTC
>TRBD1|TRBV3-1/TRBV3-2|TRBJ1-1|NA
CASSQGLGTVNTEAFF
TGTGCCAGCAGCCAAGGGCTCGGGACAGTGAACACTGAAGCTTTCTTT
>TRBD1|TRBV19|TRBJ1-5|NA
CASSIWTGRVNQPQHF
TGTGCCAGTAGTATCTGGACAGGGAGGGTCAATCAGCCCCAGCATTTT
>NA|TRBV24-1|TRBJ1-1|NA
CATRRGGQAFF
TGTGCCACCCGGCGGGGAGGGCAAGCTTTCTTT
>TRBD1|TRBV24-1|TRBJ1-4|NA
CATSDYGTGGENEKLFF
TGTGCCACCAGTGACTACGGGACAGGGGGCGAGAATGAAAAACTGTTTTTT
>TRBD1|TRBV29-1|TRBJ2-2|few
CSVQWGQSSTGELFF
TGCAGCGTTCAGTGGGGACAGTCGAGCACCGGGGAGCTGTTTTTT
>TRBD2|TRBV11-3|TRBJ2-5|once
CASSSRLAGVGETQYF
TGTGCCAGCAGCTCCCGACTAGCGGGAGTGGGAGAGACCCAGTACTTC
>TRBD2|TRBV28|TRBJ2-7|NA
CASNSLGREATRQYF
TGTGCCAGCAATTCCCTTGGCCGGGAGGCGACGAGGCAGTACTTC
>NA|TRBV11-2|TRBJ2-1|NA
CASSLEAGFNNEQFF
TGTGCCAGCAGCTTAGAGGCAGGGTTCAACAATGAGCAGTTCTTC
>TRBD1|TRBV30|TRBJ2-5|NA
CAFFRGGASKETQYF
TGTGCCTTTTTCCGAGGGGGCGCGTCTAAAGAGACCCAGTACTTC
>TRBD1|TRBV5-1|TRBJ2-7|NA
CASSLLGQGAGEQYF
TGCGCCAGCAGCTTGTTGGGACAGGGGGCAGGGGAGCAGTACTTC
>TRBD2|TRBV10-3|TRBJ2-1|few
CAISGRGGRDNEQFF
TGTGCCATCAGTGGGAGAGGCGGGAGGGACAATGAGCAGTTCTTC
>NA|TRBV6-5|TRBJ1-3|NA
CASTIERNTIYF
TGTGCCAGCACAATCGAGAGAAACACCATATATTTT
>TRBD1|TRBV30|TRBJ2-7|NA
CAWSPLGQGVHEQYF
TGTGCCTGGAGTCCCCTCGGACAGGGGGTCCACGAGCAGTACTTC
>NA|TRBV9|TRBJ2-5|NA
CASSGTPRTEETQYF
TGTGCCAGCAGCGGGACTCCCCGGACCGAAGAGACCCAGTACTTC
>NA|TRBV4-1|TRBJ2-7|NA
CASSQGPDSTYEQYF
TGCGCCAGCAGCCAAGGACCTGACAGTACCTACGAGCAGTACTTC
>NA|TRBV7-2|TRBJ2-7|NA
CASSLSVGGGGMYEQYF
TGTGCCAGCAGCTTATCCGTCGGTGGGGGGGGCATGTACGAGCAGTACTTC
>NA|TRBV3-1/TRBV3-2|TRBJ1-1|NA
CASSLPSQGIAAFF
TGTGCCAGCAGCCTCCCGAGCCAGGGGATAGCAGCTTTCTTT
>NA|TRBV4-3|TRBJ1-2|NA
CASSQGAARNYGYTF
TGCGCCAGCAGCCAAGGGGCAGCTCGTAACTATGGCTACACCTTC